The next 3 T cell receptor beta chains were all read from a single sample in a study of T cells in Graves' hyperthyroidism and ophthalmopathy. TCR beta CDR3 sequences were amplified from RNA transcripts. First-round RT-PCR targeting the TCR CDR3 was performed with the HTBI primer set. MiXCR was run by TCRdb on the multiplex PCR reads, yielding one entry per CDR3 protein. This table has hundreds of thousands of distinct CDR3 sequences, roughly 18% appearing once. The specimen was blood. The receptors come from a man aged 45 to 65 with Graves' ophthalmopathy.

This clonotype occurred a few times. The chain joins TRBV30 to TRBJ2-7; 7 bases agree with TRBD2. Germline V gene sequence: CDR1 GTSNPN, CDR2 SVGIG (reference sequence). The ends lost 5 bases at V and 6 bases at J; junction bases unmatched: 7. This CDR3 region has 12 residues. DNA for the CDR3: TGTGCCTGGGCTACTAGCGCGGGCGAGCAGTACTTC. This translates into CAWATSAGEQYF.

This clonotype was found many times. The CDR3 reads CASSETGIGTQYF. CDR3 DNA: TGTGCCAGCAGCGAGACTGGGATTGGGACCCAGTACTTC. This chain uses TRBV7-8 with TRBJ2-5; D remains unclear. Germline CDR1 SGHVS, CDR2 FQNEAQ. CDR3 length: 13 residues. V lost 5 bases and J 7 bases, leaving 14 bases between the germline ends.

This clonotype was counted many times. In nucleotides, the CDR3 is TGTGCCAGCACCGACAGGGATCGGGAGACCCAGTACTTC. It codes for CASTDRDRETQYF. The rearrangement joins TRBV11-2 to TRBJ2-5, with TRBD1 matching over 7 bases. J lost 5 bases, V lost 7 bases, and 7 bases had no gene match. The germline CDR1 and CDR2 sequences are SGHAT and FQNNGV. The CDR3 length is 13 residues. The variable domain in full, completed from reference TRBV11-2 and TRBJ2-5, reads EAGVAQSPRYKIIEKRQSVAFWCNPISGHATLYWYQQILGQGPKLLIQFQNNGVVDDSQLPKDRFSAERLKGVDSTLKIQPAKLEDSAVYLCASTDRDRETQYFGPGTRLLVL.